The 25 T cell receptor beta chains listed next were all sequenced from one sample in a study of shared clonotypes between healthy human individuals. The repertoire was sequenced with immunoSEQ multiplex PCR; TCRdb's copy has only in-frame clones and lacks some. Among about 2.3 million clones listed, roughly 90% were seen once. The source material was naive CD4+ T cells from PBMCs. Subset: CD45RA+ positively selected. Receptors originate from a man between 18 and 35 years old in good health. Some clones in this sample may be carry-over from other donors' samples.

The chain uses TRBV5-1 and TRBJ1-3; the D is unclear. The ends were cut back, 7 bases at V and 8 bases at J, with 25 bases in the middle. The CDR3 consists of 16 residues. In germline, CDR1 is SGHRS, CDR2 YFSETQ. The CDR3 bases are TGCGCCAGCCGCGGATTTGAGGTCGGATTTAGGGACACCATATATTTT. Amino acids: CASRGFEVGFRDTIYF. Looking up the rest from reference TRBV5-1 and TRBJ1-3 gives the full variable domain: KAGVTQTPRYLIKTRGQQVTLSCSPISGHRSVSWYQQTPGQGLQFLFEYFSETQRNKGNFPGRFSGRQFSNSRSEMNVSTLELGDSALYLCASRGFEVGFRDTIYFGEGSWLTVV.

Comment on this clone: One end of the junction fails to match germline, which may point to a read error. The rearrangement uses TRBV28 and TRBJ2-7; D assignment may be TRBD1 or TRBD2 (5 bases each). CDR1 and CDR2 from the germline V gene are MDHEN and SYDVKM. This CDR3 region has 12 residues. CDR3: CASSLSPGPPDF. The CDR3 region has the DNA TGTGCCAGCAGTTTATCTCCGGGACCCCCCGACTTC. Full variable domain (outside the CDR3, taken from reference TRBV28 and TRBJ2-7): DVKVTQSSRYLVKRTGEKVFLECVQDMDHENMFWYRQDPGLGLRLIYFSYDVKMKEKGDIPEGYSVSREKKERFSLILESASTNQTSMYLCASSLSPGPPDFGPGTRLTVT.

The rearrangement uses TRBV7-9 and TRBJ2-5, with D perhaps being TRBD1 or TRBD2 (7 bases each). The germline V gene has CDR1 SEHNR and CDR2 FQNEAQ (reference sequence). The V end was cut by 5 bases, the J end by 4 bases, with 11 bases between. The CDR3 covers 13 residues. The CDR3: CASSARGGETQYF. The CDR3, as DNA: TGTGCCAGCAGCGCCAGGGGGGGAGAGACCCAGTACTTC.

The chain employs TRBV20-1 and TRBJ1-3; D gene uncertain. The CDR3 totals 11 residues. Trimming left V 6 bases short and J 5 bases short, with 8 bases between. Germline-derived CDR1 and CDR2 are DFQATT and SNEGSKA (reference sequence). CDR3 region: CSARERNTIYF. The CDR3 region has the DNA TGCAGTGCCCGAGAAAGAAACACCATATATTTT.

V is TRBV28 and J is TRBJ2-1, with no clear D. The CDR3 runs to 16 residues. V lost 0 bases to trimming and J lost 4 bases, with 13 bases between them. Germline V gives CDR1 MDHEN, CDR2 SYDVKM. The CDR3 loop is CASSLWSRILYNEQFF. The CDR3 DNA reads as TGTGCCAGCAGTTTATGGTCGCGAATCCTATACAATGAGCAGTTCTTC.

The chain carries TRBV28 and TRBJ1-2; 10 bases align to TRBD1. After removal of 7 bases from V and 8 bases from J, the junction contained 16 bases not matched to a gene. The CDR3 extends over 16 amino acids. Per the germline V gene, CDR1 is MDHEN and CDR2 is SYDVKM. CDR3 region: CASTHKTGGVLGGYTF. CDR3 nucleotide sequence: TGTGCCAGCACTCATAAGACAGGGGGCGTGTTAGGGGGCTACACCTTC.

CDR3 residues: CASSNRRGGYEQFF. In DNA form, the CDR3 reads TGTGCCAGCAGTAATCGGCGGGGGGGATATGAGCAGTTCTTC. The chain links TRBV6-5 to TRBJ2-1; 9 positions agree with TRBD2. The CDR3 runs to 14 residues. From germline, CDR1 is MNHEY and CDR2 SVGAGI. Trimming at V came to 5 bases and at J to 8 bases, leaving 7 bases not matched to a gene.

The CDR3 sequence: CASTLERGRTDTQYF. The CDR3 DNA reads as TGTGCCAGCACCCTGGAGCGGGGCCGCACAGATACGCAGTATTTT. The chain employs TRBV7-9 and TRBJ2-3, with 7 bases that match TRBD2. This CDR3 is 15 amino acids long. Germline assignment: CDR1 SEHNR and CDR2 FQNEAQ (reference sequence). The trim removed 7 bases at V and 1 base at J, leaving 8 bases unmatched.

This chain connects TRBV28 to TRBJ2-7, with TRBD1 identical over 7 bases. With V trimmed by 7 bases and J by 4 bases, 10 bases remained unmatched. The CDR3 runs to 14 residues. Germline CDR1 MDHEN, CDR2 SYDVKM. The CDR3 DNA reads TGTGCCAGCATTCGACAGGGCCTAAATTACGAGCAGTACTTC. The encoded protein is CASIRQGLNYEQYF.

This clone occurred once. J is TRBJ1-2 and V is TRBV9, with a weak D call TRBD1 (6 bases). From germline, CDR1 is SGDLS and CDR2 YYNGEE. The V end was cut by 5 bases, the J end by 10 bases, with 18 bases between. CDR3 length: 13 amino acids. Here the CDR3 reads CASRKTGTQVYTF. Written as DNA, the CDR3 is TGTGCCAGCAGAAAAACCGGGACACAGGTCTACACCTTC. The whole variable domain, remainder taken from reference TRBV9 and TRBJ1-2, is DSGVTQTPKHLITATGQRVTLRCSPRSGDLSVYWYQQSLDQGLQFLIQYYNGEERAKGNILERFSAQQFPDLHSELNLSSLELGDSALYFCASRKTGTQVYTFGSGTRLTVV.

This clone was detected once. CDR3 bases: TGTGCCAGCAGCTCCGGTGAAAAACTGTTTTTT. This encodes CASSSGEKLFF. V is TRBV11-2 and J is TRBJ1-4, with D unclear. Germline V lookup: CDR1 SGHAT, CDR2 FQNNGV. V was clipped by 4 bases and J by 7 bases, with 4 bases between them. CDR3 length: 11 amino acids.

A word on this clone: The germline gene is not matched at one end of the junction; a read error may be the cause. The genes are TRBV29-1 and TRBJ2-7; TRBD2 agrees at 13 bases. Germline lookup yields CDR1 SQVTM and CDR2 ANQGSEA. This CDR3 spans 17 amino acids. In DNA form, the CDR3 reads TGCAGCGTTGAAGCCGCGATGACTAGCGGGAGGAACTACGGGCAGTACTTC. It specifies CSVEAAMTSGRNYGQYF.

V gene TRBV28 combines with J gene TRBJ2-3, with D unclear. Between the trimmed V and J ends, which lost 8 bases and 6 bases, there was a span of 18 bases. Per the germline V gene, CDR1 is MDHEN and CDR2 is SYDVKM. This CDR3 region has 14 residues. CDR3 sequence reads: CASSPRMNRDTQYF. For the CDR3, the DNA is TGTGCCAGCTCTCCTCGGATGAACCGGGATACGCAGTATTTT.

The J gene is TRBJ2-1, the V gene TRBV30; either TRBD1 or TRBD2 may fit D (5 bases each). The CDR3 is 13 amino acids. CDR1 is GTSNPN and CDR2 is SVGIG in the germline V gene (reference sequence). Trimming shortened V by 5 bases and J by 9 bases, and 17 bases separated the two germline ends. The CDR3 loop reads CAWGRGAGFEQFF. The CDR3, as DNA: TGTGCCTGGGGCAGAGGGGCTGGTTTTGAGCAGTTCTTC.

The genes are TRBV6-1 and TRBJ1-1; no firm D call. Germline CDR1 and CDR2: MNHNS and SASEGT. The CDR3 sequence is 14 residues long. V was cut by 1 base and J by 5 bases, with 11 bases left in between. CDR3 DNA: TGTGCCAGCAGTGAAGGAATAGGTAGAACTGAAGCTTTCTTT. Its translation: CASSEGIGRTEAFF.

The rearrangement joins TRBV4-1 to TRBJ2-3; TRBD2 agrees at 9 bases. Germline V gives CDR1 MGHRA, CDR2 YSYEKL. The V and J ends lost 2 bases and 3 bases, in that order; junction bases with no gene match: 9. The CDR3 is made up of 17 amino acids. The CDR3 DNA is TGCGCCAGCAGCCAACTACCTAGCGGGATTGGGACAGATACGCAGTATTTT. This encodes CASSQLPSGIGTDTQYF.

The J gene is TRBJ1-1, the V gene TRBV7-3, with 7 bases identical to TRBD1. Germline V gives CDR1 SGHTA, CDR2 FQGTGA. With V trimmed by 5 bases and J by 3 bases, 6 bases remained unmatched. The CDR3 consists of 14 residues. This CDR3 reads CASSPTGIDTEAFF. The DNA for the CDR3 is TGTGCCAGCAGCCCGACAGGGATCGACACTGAAGCTTTCTTT.

V usage is TRBV11-1 and J usage is TRBJ2-1; D tentatively fits TRBD1 or TRBD2 (5 bases each). This CDR3 has 18 amino acids. V lost 0 bases and J lost 0, with 15 bases in between. Germline lookup yields CDR1 SGHAT and CDR2 FQDESV (reference sequence). This chain's CDR3 is CASSLAGWGRSSYNEQFF. CDR3 nucleotide sequence: TGTGCCAGCAGCTTAGCGGGTTGGGGACGGAGCTCCTACAATGAGCAGTTCTTC.

The chain joins TRBV10-1 to TRBJ2-7; D uncertain. The CDR3 sequence is 14 residues long. V was trimmed by 0 bases and J by 5 bases, leaving 11 bases between them. In germline, CDR1 is WNHNN, CDR2 SYGVQD (reference sequence). The CDR3 coding sequence is TGCGCCAGCAGTGAGTCACGGGTATTGGACGAGCAGTACTTC. Protein sequence: CASSESRVLDEQYF.

This chain connects TRBV18 to TRBJ2-7; D not resolved. V lost 2 bases and J 2 bases, leaving 10 bases between the germline ends. The CDR3 totals 14 residues. Germline V gives CDR1 KGHSH, CDR2 LQKENI. The CDR3, as DNA: TGTGCCAGCTCACCATACCGTACTACCTACGAGCAGTACTTC. Translated: CASSPYRTTYEQYF. The whole variable domain, filled in from reference TRBV18 and TRBJ2-7, reads NAGVMQNPRHLVRRRGQEARLRCSPMKGHSHVYWYRQLPEEGLKFMVYLQKENIIDESGMPKERFSAEFPKEGPSILRIQQVVRGDSAAYFCASSPYRTTYEQYFGPGTRLTVT.

The chain joins TRBV28 to TRBJ1-5; D is undetermined. CDR1 and CDR2 from the germline V gene are MDHEN and SYDVKM. The V end was cut by 1 base, the J end by 6 bases, with 10 bases between. The CDR3 length is 14 residues. In DNA form, the CDR3 reads TGTGCCAGCAGTTTATCGTATTCCACTCAGCCCCAGCATTTT. It specifies CASSLSYSTQPQHF.

This chain links TRBV2 with TRBJ1-2; D is unresolved. The CDR3 sequence is 11 residues long. V was pared by 7 bases and J by 2 bases, with 5 bases between. CDR1 and CDR2 (germline): SNHLY, FYNNEI. The CDR3 nucleotides read TGTGCCAGCACTGACAACTATGGCTACACCTTC. As protein: CASTDNYGYTF.

V is TRBV30 and J is TRBJ2-7; D possibly matches TRBD1 or TRBD2 (5 bases each). Deletions cut 0 bases from V and 0 bases from J, with 9 bases between. CDR1 and CDR2 (germline): GTSNPN, SVGIG (reference sequence). This CDR3 region has 14 residues. The CDR3 spells CAWSVLGASYEQYF. The CDR3 DNA reads as TGTGCCTGGAGTGTACTAGGGGCCTCCTACGAGCAGTACTTC.

The chain couples TRBV7-2 to TRBJ2-4; TRBD1 matches at 8 bases. The CDR3 spans 14 residues. Per the germline V gene, CDR1 is SGHTA and CDR2 is FQGNSA. V trimming: 5 bases; J trimming: 6 bases; junction bases outside the gene matches: 6. The CDR3 DNA reads as TGTGCCAGCAGCCCTCGGACAGGGTCAAACATTCAGTACTTC. Translation: CASSPRTGSNIQYF.

V is TRBV27 and J is TRBJ2-3; the D gene is possibly TRBD2 (5 bases). The CDR3 spans 15 residues. Germline-derived CDR1 and CDR2 are MNHEY and SMNVEV (reference sequence). The V and J ends lost 8 bases and 4 bases respectively, with 19 bases between them. Written as DNA, the CDR3 is TGTGCCAGCCGACGGGGTCGCAATGAGGCAGATACGCAGTATTTT. It codes for CASRRGRNEADTQYF.